Reported below is one TCR beta chain. These data come from a study of blood T cell repertoires in COVID-19. At the level of the study: Both acute and convalescent COVID-19 samples were obtained from the United States, Italy and Spain. The cDNA or gDNA used as material had been derived from T cells, B-cell-depleted T cells, or PBMCs.

Trimming shortened V by 0 bases and J by 3 bases, and 11 bases separated the two germline ends. This CDR3 has 15 amino acids. Germline assignment: CDR1 SGDLS and CDR2 YYNGEE. The repertoire was sequenced with immunoSEQ multiplex PCR; TCRdb's copy has only in-frame clones and lacks some. The sample lists about 95,000 clones; under 85% were seen once. This rearrangement joins TRBV9 to TRBJ2-3; weak D call: TRBD2 (5 bases). The receptor was derived from a human donor in a cohort sampled during active COVID-19. Material for sequencing was peripheral blood. The CDR3 DNA is TGTGCCAGCAGCGTAGGAGGTGGGAGTACAGATACGCAGTATTTT. It translates to CASSVGGGSTDTQYF.